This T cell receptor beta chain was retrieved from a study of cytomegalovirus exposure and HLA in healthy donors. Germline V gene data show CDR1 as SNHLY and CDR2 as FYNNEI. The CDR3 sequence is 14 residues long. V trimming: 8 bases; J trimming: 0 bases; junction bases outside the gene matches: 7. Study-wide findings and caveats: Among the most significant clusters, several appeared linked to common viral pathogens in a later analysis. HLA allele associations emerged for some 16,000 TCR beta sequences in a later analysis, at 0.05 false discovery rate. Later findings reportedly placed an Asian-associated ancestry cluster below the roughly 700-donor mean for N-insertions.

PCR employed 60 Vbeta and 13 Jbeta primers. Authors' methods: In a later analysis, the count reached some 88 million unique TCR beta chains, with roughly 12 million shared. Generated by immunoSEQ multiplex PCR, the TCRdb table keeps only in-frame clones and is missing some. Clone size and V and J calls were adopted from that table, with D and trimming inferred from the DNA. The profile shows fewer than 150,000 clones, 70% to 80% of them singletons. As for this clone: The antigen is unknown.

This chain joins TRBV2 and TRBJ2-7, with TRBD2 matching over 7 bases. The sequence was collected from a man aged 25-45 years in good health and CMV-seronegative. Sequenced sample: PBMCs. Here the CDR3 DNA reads TGTGCCAGCGTGGCGAGGACTAGCTCCTACGAGCAGTACTTC. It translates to CASVARTSSYEQYF. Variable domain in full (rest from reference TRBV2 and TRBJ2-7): EPEVTQTPSHQVTQMGQEVILRCVPISNHLYFYWYRQILGQKVEFLVSFYNNEISEKSEIFDDQFSVERPDGSNFTLKIRSTKLEDSAMYFCASVARTSSYEQYFGPGTRLTVT.